Given below is one T cell receptor beta chain in context. Its antigen is not identified. Trimming pared 0 bases from V and 3 bases from J, leaving 13 bases between. Germline values: CDR1 SGHRS, CDR2 YFSETQ. This CDR3 comprises 16 residues. The data belong to a study of OX40 agonist ivuxolimab in advanced cancers. Overall study context: Participants, 75% to 90% male, averaged roughly 55 years of age, ranging from roughly 23 to 90.

Data came from immunoSEQ multiplex PCR; TCRdb stores just in-frame clones and leaves some out. The profile shows around 80,000 clones, roughly 87% of them singletons. Study conclusions and caveats: There were also nonresponders showing low normalized T-cell clonal expansion.

The chain combines TRBV5-1 with TRBJ2-1, with a tentative D call TRBD2 (5 bases). Sample: CD4+ or CD8+ T cells sorted from blood, taken in a trial of the OX40 agonist ivuxolimab. The source of this sequence is an adult with an advanced solid tumor such as melanoma, head and neck, liver or kidney cancer. The CDR3 loop is CASSLDSQAGYNEQFF. DNA for the CDR3: TGCGCCAGCAGCTTGGATTCCCAGGCGGGCTACAATGAGCAGTTCTTC.